Each of the 27 T cell receptor beta chains below was sequenced from the same sample in a study of memory CD4+ T cells and cytomegalovirus serostatus. Sequenced by immunoSEQ multiplex PCR; TCRdb stores in-frame clones only, minus some. The sample includes 35,000 to 45,000 clones, about 80% of them seen just once. Single viable CD3+CD4+CD8-CD45RO+ cells were sorted as the memory CD4+ T cells. Sample: memory CD4+ T cells from blood. These receptors were taken from an adult in good health and CMV-seropositive.

The rearrangement uses TRBV7-2 and TRBJ1-4; TRBD1 agrees at 9 bases. The germline V gene has CDR1 SGHTA and CDR2 FQGNSA. Unmatched junction bases numbered 9, after V lost 8 bases and J lost 8 bases. The CDR3 extends over 14 amino acids. CDR3 amino acids: CASRLGTGREKLFF. Here the CDR3 DNA reads TGTGCCAGCCGATTGGGGACAGGGCGGGAAAAACTGTTTTTT.

This chain links TRBV5-4 with TRBJ2-5; the match to TRBD2 covers 9 bases. V was pared by 3 bases and J by 3 bases, with 3 bases of the junction left unmatched. The CDR3 totals 14 residues. Germline CDR1 SGHNT, CDR2 YYREEE (reference sequence). CDR3 nucleotide sequence: TGTGCCAGCAGCTATAGGACTAGCGAAGAGACCCAGTACTTC. Protein: CASSYRTSEETQYF. The full variable domain, with the rest looked up from reference TRBV5-4 and TRBJ2-5, is ETGVTQSPTHLIKTRGQQVTLRCSSQSGHNTVSWYQQALGQGPQFIFQYYREEENGRGNFPPRFSGLQFPNYSSELNVNALELDDSALYLCASSYRTSEETQYFGPGTRLLVL.

The V call is TRBV11-1, the J call TRBJ1-5, with D possibly TRBD1 on 5 matching bases. V was trimmed by 1 base and J by 5 bases, leaving 6 bases between them. CDR3 size: 13 residues. Germline loops: CDR1 SGHAT, CDR2 FQDESV (reference sequence). The CDR3 is CASSLGGDQPQHF. CDR3 coding DNA: TGTGCCAGCAGCTTAGGGGGGGATCAGCCCCAGCATTTT.

The V gene is TRBV5-1, the J gene TRBJ2-1, with TRBD1 matching over 7 bases. The V gene end was trimmed by 4 bases and the J gene end by 3 bases; junction bases not matched to a gene: 4. The CDR3 consists of 14 residues. Germline-derived CDR1 and CDR2 are SGHRS and YFSETQ. The CDR3 loop is CASSRDRDYNEQFF. In nucleotides, the CDR3 is TGCGCCAGCAGCAGAGACAGGGACTACAATGAGCAGTTCTTC.

The chain employs TRBV6-6 and TRBJ2-7; D is uncertain. The CDR3 loop spans 14 amino acids. Trimming removed 4 bases from V and 3 bases from J, with 13 bases in between. CDR1 is MNHNY, CDR2 SVGAGI, per germline (reference sequence). The CDR3 loop is CASSSKGRSYEQYF. CDR3 sequence (DNA): TGTGCCAGCAGTTCCAAGGGCAGGAGCTACGAGCAGTACTTC.

The chain is built from TRBV15 and TRBJ2-7; 7 bases align to TRBD1. This CDR3 region has 15 residues. J lost 5 bases, V lost 5 bases, and 12 bases had no gene match. Germline V lookup: CDR1 LNHNV, CDR2 YYDKDF (reference sequence). The CDR3 region is CATSVLQGLGDEQYF. The CDR3 coding sequence is TGTGCCACCAGCGTATTACAGGGGTTGGGGGACGAGCAGTACTTC.

This CDR3 is CSATGQNTGELFF. CDR3 DNA sequence: TGCAGCGCTACGGGACAGAACACCGGGGAGCTGTTTTTT. The gene calls are TRBV29-1 and TRBJ2-2; tentatively, D is TRBD1 (6 bases). Trimming removed 7 bases from V and 1 base from J, with 10 bases in between. Germline V gene data show CDR1 as SQVTM and CDR2 as ANQGSEA. The CDR3 is made up of 13 amino acids.

This clone has only a few counts. This chain joins TRBV28 and TRBJ1-3, with unresolved D. V lost 5 bases to trimming and J lost 4 bases, with 18 bases between them. The CDR3 runs to 16 residues. Per the germline V gene, CDR1 is MDHEN and CDR2 is SYDVKM. CDR3 sequence: CASSPDLGTFGNTIYF. CDR3 in DNA: TGTGCCAGCAGTCCCGATCTAGGAACCTTCGGAAACACCATATATTTT.

This clone was recorded once. This chain connects TRBV27 to TRBJ1-6; 7 nucleotides match TRBD1. Unmatched junction bases numbered 6, after V lost 5 bases and J lost 2 bases. Germline V gives CDR1 MNHEY, CDR2 SMNVEV (reference sequence). This CDR3 has 16 residues. The CDR3 protein is CASSPRQGTYNSPLHF. CDR3 nucleotide sequence: TGTGCCAGCAGTCCTCGACAGGGAACCTATAATTCACCCCTCCACTTT.

The genes are TRBV28 and TRBJ2-3; 12 bases match TRBD2. J was trimmed by 3 bases and V by 2 bases; bases with no gene match: 6. The CDR3 extends over 17 amino acids. Germline V gene data show CDR1 as MDHEN and CDR2 as SYDVKM. CDR3 loop: CASSLGSLAGGTDTQYF. For the CDR3, the DNA is TGTGCCAGCAGTTTAGGGAGTCTAGCGGGGGGGACAGATACGCAGTATTTT.

The rearrangement uses TRBV2 and TRBJ1-2; possibly TRBD1 for D (6 bases). The germline gives CDR1 SNHLY, CDR2 FYNNEI. The CDR3 totals 12 residues. V was clipped by 6 bases and J by 14 bases, with 19 bases between them. The DNA for the CDR3 is TGTGCCAGCAGAGCCGATGCAGGGGTGGTGACCTTC. It encodes CASRADAGVVTF.

The V gene is TRBV5-1, the J gene TRBJ2-5; TRBD2 aligns across 8 bases. J was trimmed by 5 bases and V by 4 bases; bases with no gene match: 13. This CDR3 is built from 16 residues. CDR1 is SGHRS and CDR2 is YFSETQ in the germline V gene. The CDR3 protein is CASSATETSADETQYF. In DNA form, the CDR3 reads TGCGCCAGCAGCGCGACGGAGACTAGCGCCGACGAGACCCAGTACTTC.

The V and J genes are TRBV5-1 and TRBJ2-5; D remains ambiguous. V was trimmed by 2 bases and J by 5 bases, leaving 4 bases between them. In germline, CDR1 is SGHRS, CDR2 YFSETQ. The CDR3 extends over 11 amino acids. CDR3 DNA: TGCGCCAGCAGCTTTACGGAGACCCAGTACTTC. Its translation is CASSFTETQYF.

The table lists this clone with a count of one. The chain employs TRBV6-1 and TRBJ1-3, with TRBD1 matching over 7 bases. The ends lost 7 bases at V and 4 bases at J; junction bases unmatched: 4. CDR3 size: 13 residues. CDR1 and CDR2 from the germline V gene are MNHNS and SASEGT. The CDR3 region has the DNA TGTGCCAGCATGCCGGGACAGGGAAACACCATATATTTT. This gives the protein CASMPGQGNTIYF.

The rearrangement uses TRBV4-3 and TRBJ2-5; D unresolved. Germline loops: CDR1 LGHNA, CDR2 YSLEER. Trimming took 2 bases from V and 14 from J, leaving 18 bases between them. The CDR3 totals 13 residues. In DNA, the CDR3 is TGCGCCAGCAGCCAAATCCCGGGCCTCGACTTATACTTC. It codes for CASSQIPGLDLYF.

This clone was picked up a small number of times. The chain employs TRBV28 and TRBJ2-2; TRBD2 matches at 11 bases. The CDR3 is 17 amino acids. The trim removed 3 bases at V and 0 bases at J, leaving 3 bases unmatched. Germline CDR1 reads MDHEN; CDR2 reads SYDVKM. The CDR3 region has the DNA TGTGCCAGCAGTTTTGAACTAGCGGGAGCGAACACCGGGGAGCTGTTTTTT. This encodes CASSFELAGANTGELFF.

The CDR3 nucleotides read TGCGCCAGCAGCCAAGCCCAAGGGGTTGGGCAGTTCTTC. This translates into CASSQAQGVGQFF. The chain couples TRBV4-3 to TRBJ2-1; perhaps TRBD1 as D (5 bases). Deletions cut 1 base from V and 12 bases from J, with 13 bases between. Germline V gene data show CDR1 as LGHNA and CDR2 as YSLEER. There are 13 residues in the CDR3.

The chain carries TRBV10-3 and TRBJ1-6, with TRBD1 identical over 7 bases. The germline V gene has CDR1 ENHRY and CDR2 SYGVKD. The CDR3 is 17 amino acids. V trimming: 7 bases; J trimming: 0 bases; junction bases outside the gene matches: 9. The CDR3 is CAIKKTGPSSYNSPLHF. The CDR3 DNA reads as TGTGCCATCAAGAAGACAGGGCCGAGCTCCTATAATTCACCCCTCCACTTT.

The rearrangement uses TRBV18 and TRBJ2-1, with 8 bases that match TRBD1. J was trimmed by 1 base and V by 3 bases; bases with no gene match: 5. CDR3 length: 16 amino acids. The germline CDR1 and CDR2 sequences are KGHSH and LQKENI. In DNA form, the CDR3 reads TGTGCCAGCTCACCTACCAGGGGGCAGTCCTACAATGAGCAGTTCTTC. Residues: CASSPTRGQSYNEQFF.

V usage is TRBV14 and J usage is TRBJ2-1; the match to TRBD2 covers 10 bases. V trimming: 4 bases; J trimming: 3 bases; junction bases outside the gene matches: 3. The CDR3 extends over 15 amino acids. Germline CDR1 reads SGHDN; CDR2 reads FVKESK. CDR3 in amino acids: CASSLAGGYYNEQFF. Here the CDR3 DNA reads TGTGCCAGCAGCCTAGCGGGGGGCTACTACAATGAGCAGTTCTTC. Based on the CDR3 plus reference TRBV14 and TRBJ2-1, the full variable domain is EAGVTQFPSHSVIEKGQTVTLRCDPISGHDNLYWYRRVMGKEIKFLLHFVKESKQDESGMPNNRFLAERTGGTYSTLKVQPAELEDSGVYFCASSLAGGYYNEQFFGPGTRLTVL.

This rearrangement joins TRBV7-9 to TRBJ1-2, with 10 positions matching TRBD1. V lost 1 base, J lost 4 bases, and 6 bases stayed unmatched. The germline CDR1 and CDR2 sequences are SEHNR and FQNEAQ (reference sequence). This CDR3 spans 16 amino acids. The CDR3: CASSLGTGGGGYGYTF. In nucleotides, the CDR3 is TGTGCCAGCAGCTTAGGGACAGGGGGTGGCGGCTATGGCTACACCTTC.

The chain joins TRBV2 to TRBJ1-4, with D unclear. The CDR3 contains 14 residues. CDR1 SNHLY and CDR2 FYNNEI come from the germline V gene. Deletions cut 3 bases from V and 7 bases from J, with 12 bases between. The CDR3 protein is CASSEDLGSEKLFF. CDR3 nucleotides: TGTGCCAGCAGTGAGGATTTAGGATCTGAAAAACTGTTTTTT.

The gene calls are TRBV5-1 and TRBJ2-5; weak D call: TRBD2 (5 bases). Trimming removed 3 bases at V and 5 bases at J, with 14 bases between. The CDR3 spans 14 residues. Germline V gives CDR1 SGHRS, CDR2 YFSETQ. CDR3 DNA sequence: TGCGCCAGCAGCTCGGACCCTCGGAGGGAGACCCAGTACTTC. It codes for CASSSDPRRETQYF.

This clone has just a few counts. The rearrangement joins TRBV5-1 to TRBJ2-5, with 8 bases identical to TRBD2. CDR3 size: 16 residues. The V segment lost 0 bases and the J segment 1 base; nucleotides outside the gene matches: 5. CDR1 and CDR2 (germline): SGHRS, YFSETQ. CDR3 coding DNA: TGCGCCAGCAGCTTGGGAGGTAGCGGGGCCCAAGAGACCCAGTACTTC. As protein: CASSLGGSGAQETQYF.

This chain links TRBV7-8 with TRBJ2-2; D not resolved. With 5 bases removed from V and 5 bases from J, the gap between germline ends came to 12 bases. The germline gives CDR1 SGHVS, CDR2 FQNEAQ. CDR3 length equals 14 residues. CDR3 nucleotides: TGTGCCAGCAGCCTGGTCCGAAGGACCGGGGAGCTGTTTTTT. Translation: CASSLVRRTGELFF.

The V gene is TRBV11-2, the J gene TRBJ2-7; 8 positions match TRBD2. The V gene end was trimmed by 1 base and the J gene end by 2 bases; junction bases not matched to a gene: 4. CDR3 size: 15 residues. Germline CDR1 is SGHAT and CDR2 is FQNNGV. The CDR3 protein is CASSLGAGGTYEQYF. In nucleotides, the CDR3 is TGTGCCAGCAGCTTAGGTGCGGGAGGTACCTACGAGCAGTACTTC.

This clone showed up just once. The chain employs TRBV13 and TRBJ2-7, with 12 bases that match TRBD2. The CDR3 contains 15 residues. Germline V CDR1 and CDR2: PRHDT, FYEKMQ (reference sequence). The V segment lost 5 bases and the J segment 4 bases; nucleotides outside the gene matches: 6. The CDR3 DNA reads TGTGCCAGCAGCCGGAGACTAGCGGGAGTGTACGAGCAGTACTTC. It translates to CASSRRLAGVYEQYF.